What follows are 17 T cell receptor beta chains derived from one specimen sequenced in a study of beta chain features in type 1 diabetes. The study reverse transcribed the entire isolated RNA, so it sequenced expressed TCRB transcripts. Sequencing was performed with immunoSEQ multiplex PCR; in TCRdb, only in-frame clones are kept and a portion is missing. The data contain 80,000 to 90,000 clones, about 32% of them singletons. Source material: stem cell memory CD4+ T cells from blood. These receptors originate from a woman aged 18-35 years in good health.

The J gene is TRBJ2-5, the V gene TRBV7-2, with 13 bases identical to TRBD2. Matching the DNA end better, TRBJ2-7 makes the J call doubtful. Germline CDR1 SGHTA, CDR2 FQGNSA. This CDR3 comprises 16 residues. DNA of the CDR3: TGTGCCAGCAGCCCTTGGACTAGCGGGGGCTTGTACGAGCAGTACTTC. It specifies CASSPWTSGGLYEQYF.

CDR3 protein: CASSFQGADGYTF. Written as DNA, the CDR3 is TGTGCCAGCAGCTTCCAGGGGGCGGATGGCTACACCTTC. V and J are TRBV7-3 and TRBJ1-2; 8 nucleotides agree with TRBD1. V was pared by 3 bases and J by 6 bases, with 3 bases of the junction left unmatched. The CDR3 runs 13 residues. Germline V gene data show CDR1 as SGHTA and CDR2 as FQGTGA. Combining the CDR3 with reference TRBV7-3 and TRBJ1-2 gives the whole variable domain GAGVSQTPSNKVTEKGKYVELRCDPISGHTALYWYRQSLGQGPEFLIYFQGTGAADDSGLPNDRFFAVRPEGSVSTLKIQRTERGDSAVYLCASSFQGADGYTFGSGTRLTVV.

This clone was observed a few times. The chain uses TRBV7-2 and TRBJ1-1; D is unresolved. This CDR3 region has 15 residues. Germline V lookup: CDR1 SGHTA, CDR2 FQGNSA. V was trimmed by 5 bases and J by 0 bases, leaving 13 bases between them. The CDR3, as DNA: TGTGCCAGCAGCGACCAAGGGAGAATGAACACTGAAGCTTTCTTT. It translates to CASSDQGRMNTEAFF.

This clone was observed a handful of times. This chain joins TRBV14 and TRBJ1-2; D is ambiguous. Trimming stripped 0 bases from V and 6 bases from J, with 11 bases between. The length of the CDR3 is 14 residues. The germline gives CDR1 SGHDN, CDR2 FVKESK. The CDR3 reads CASSQDPPIHGYTF. The DNA of the CDR3 is TGTGCCAGCAGCCAAGATCCGCCTATCCATGGCTACACCTTC.

The sample holds a few counts of this clone. The rearrangement joins TRBV5-1 to TRBJ2-3; TRBD2 matches at 15 bases. Germline V lookup: CDR1 SGHRS, CDR2 YFSETQ. J was trimmed by 6 bases and V by 0 bases; bases with no gene match: 11. This CDR3 spans 19 amino acids. This CDR3 reads CASSLAPHGLAGGLDTQYF. CDR3 in DNA: TGCGCCAGCAGCTTGGCTCCTCACGGACTAGCGGGAGGGCTGGATACGCAGTATTTT.

With regard to this clone: The junction shows a germline mismatch at one end, possibly a read error. J is TRBJ2-3 and V is TRBV7-7; 7 bases align to TRBD2. The CDR3 consists of 14 residues. The germline gives CDR1 SSHAT, CDR2 FNYEAQ (reference sequence). The CDR3: CASTPLAGADTQYF. The DNA for the CDR3 is TGTGCTAGCACCCCCCTGGCGGGAGCCGATACGCAGTATTTT.

The sample holds a few counts of this clone. The gene calls are TRBV6-5 and TRBJ1-2; no reliable D call. V was shortened by 2 bases and J by 8 bases, with 9 bases between the two germline ends. CDR1 and CDR2 (germline): MNHEY, SVGAGI. CDR3 size: 12 residues. The CDR3: CASSYTPSGYTF. For the CDR3, the DNA is TGTGCCAGCAGTTACACGCCGAGCGGCTACACCTTC.

The rearrangement joins TRBV4-3 to TRBJ2-7; D unresolved. The CDR3 is made up of 14 amino acids. The V end was cut by 2 bases, the J end by 4 bases, with 12 bases between. The germline V gene encodes CDR1 LGHNA and CDR2 YSLEER. CDR3 region: CASSQWFESYEQYF. The CDR3 DNA reads as TGCGCCAGCAGCCAATGGTTCGAGAGTTACGAGCAGTACTTC.

The chain uses TRBV4-2 and TRBJ2-3; 9 bases fit TRBD2. Germline V CDR1 and CDR2: LGHNA, YNFKEQ. The V and J ends lost 0 bases and 1 base, in that order; junction bases with no gene match: 11. The CDR3 has 19 amino acids. Here the CDR3 reads CASSQERGRPSGGTDTQYF. CDR3 coding DNA: TGTGCCAGCAGCCAAGAAAGGGGCCGCCCTAGCGGGGGCACAGATACGCAGTATTTT.

CDR3 sequence reads: CASGLVIAGPNEQFF. The CDR3 coding sequence is TGTGCTAGTGGTTTGGTAATAGCGGGGCCCAATGAGCAGTTCTTC. The rearrangement uses TRBV12-5 and TRBJ2-1; 8 bases map to TRBD2. The germline V gene has CDR1 LGHNT and CDR2 FRNRAP. V lost 0 bases, J lost 6 bases, and 4 bases stayed unmatched. CDR3 length equals 15 residues.

The sample holds a few counts of this clone. The chain couples TRBV12-5 to TRBJ1-5, with unresolved D. The V end was cut by 0 bases, the J end by 9 bases, with 15 bases between. Germline loops: CDR1 LGHNT, CDR2 FRNRAP. The CDR3 extends over 15 amino acids. The CDR3 coding sequence is TGTGCTAGTGGTTTGGTACTAGGAGACGTGGGGCCCCAGCATTTT. This codes for CASGLVLGDVGPQHF.

This sequence joins TRBV7-9 and TRBJ1-1; 9 bases align to TRBD1. The CDR3 runs 14 residues. After removal of 5 bases from V and 8 bases from J, the junction contained 9 bases not matched to a gene. In germline, CDR1 is SEHNR, CDR2 FQNEAQ (reference sequence). As DNA, the CDR3 is TGTGCCAGCAGCCACAGGGGGCCGATCCCGGAAGCTTTCTTT. Protein sequence: CASSHRGPIPEAFF.

The gene calls are TRBV6-1 and TRBJ1-1; possible D gene TRBD1, 5 bases. Between the trimmed V and J ends, which lost 8 bases and 3 bases, there was a span of 10 bases. CDR1 is MNHNS, CDR2 SASEGT, per germline. This CDR3 has 12 residues. CDR3 sequence (DNA): TGTGCCAGCGGGGCCGGAGACACTGAAGCTTTCTTT. Translated: CASGAGDTEAFF.

The sample holds a few counts of this clone. The gene calls are TRBV9 and TRBJ2-5, with 7 bases lining up with TRBD1. The CDR3 spans 15 residues. Losses at the gene ends were 2 bases for V and 4 bases for J; bases not matched to a gene: 8. CDR1 and CDR2 (germline): SGDLS, YYNGEE. In DNA form, the CDR3 reads TGTGCCAGCAGCGTCGCCCTAGGGGGCTCAGAGACCCAGTACTTC. Translating gives CASSVALGGSETQYF.

This clone was found a few times. The chain links TRBV4-1 to TRBJ1-1; unclear D gene. Trimming left V 0 bases short and J 5 bases short, with 16 bases between. CDR3 length equals 16 residues. Germline CDR1 MGHRA, CDR2 YSYEKL. CDR3 protein: CASSQDREAPRTEAFF. In DNA, the CDR3 is TGCGCCAGCAGCCAAGATCGTGAGGCCCCGAGGACTGAAGCTTTCTTT.

This chain uses TRBV5-1 with TRBJ1-1, with D possibly TRBD1 on 5 matching bases. The V end was cut by 7 bases, the J end by 4 bases, with 14 bases between. CDR1 and CDR2 (germline): SGHRS, YFSETQ. The CDR3 is 13 amino acids. CDR3 in amino acids: CASADTLGTEAFF. The CDR3 region has the DNA TGCGCCAGCGCGGACACCTTGGGCACTGAAGCTTTCTTT.

This clone has a handful of counts. This chain joins TRBV18 and TRBJ1-2; a weak D match, TRBD1 (5 bases). This CDR3 is built from 17 residues. V was pared by 3 bases and J by 5 bases, with 22 bases between. Germline lookup yields CDR1 KGHSH and CDR2 LQKENI. The CDR3 protein is CASSPPGSMGGVYGYTF. CDR3 DNA sequence: TGTGCCAGCTCACCTCCTGGGTCCATGGGGGGTGTTTATGGCTACACCTTC.